Listed below are T cell receptor beta chains from one sample, sequenced in a study of CD8 T cells in Susac syndrome. From the immunoSEQ multiplex PCR reads, TCRdb called clonotypes with MiXCR, one entry per CDR3 protein. Among around 130,000 distinct CDR3 sequences, 91% were seen once, and the ten largest hold over 0.2%. Source material: CD8+ T cells from PBMCs. These receptors came from a human donor with multiple sclerosis. Each CDR3 is given without its conserved first and last residue.

>TRBV29-1|TRBJ2-1
SVDSGSSYNEQF
>TRBV20-1|TRBJ2-7
SARKGLSYEQY
>TRBV25-1|TRBJ2-2
ASRDRTGELF
>TRBV7-9|TRBJ2-2
ASSLGGTAGELF
>TRBV13|TRBJ2-7
ASSSGSVSYEQY
>TRBV4-2|TRBJ2-2
ASSRESGELF
>TRBV27|TRBJ2-7
ATETGQGGTYEQY
>TRBV27|TRBJ2-5
ASSSLTGLAGETQY
>TRBV19|TRBJ2-1
ASCLDHGSYNEQF
>TRBV12-5|TRBJ2-7
ASGLGSPNHEQY
>TRBV6-2/TRBV6-3|TRBJ2-3
ASTLAGLTDTQY
>TRBV27|TRBJ1-1
ASSETRTGFTEAF
>TRBV4-3|TRBJ2-1
ASSQDTGYEQF
>TRBV30|TRBJ2-7
AWSVLGGEQY
>TRBV6-2/TRBV6-3|TRBJ2-1
ASTTRSYNEQF
>TRBV28|TRBJ2-5
ASSPREERESQETQY
>TRBV27|TRBJ2-3
ASRLAGGPYTQY
>TRBV29-1|TRBJ2-3
SVDADTQY
>TRBV7-2|TRBJ2-1
ASSLAAGRWIYNEQF
>TRBV9|TRBJ2-5
ASSVGQGEETQY
>TRBV27|TRBJ2-1
ASTDYNEQF
>TRBV27|TRBJ2-7
ASGIGLYYEQY
>TRBV28|TRBJ2-7
ASSTGLAYEQY
>TRBV25-1|TRBJ2-1
ASFSDRNNEQF
>TRBV4-2|TRBJ1-1
ASSRRIGDINTEAF
>TRBV27|TRBJ2-1
ASSLTSGYNEQF
>TRBV19|TRBJ1-5
ASSIGPPPQH
>TRBV20-1|TRBJ1-2
SASSPDLSNYGYT
>TRBV7-9|TRBJ2-6
ASSLVSGGANVLT
>TRBV12-3/TRBV12-4|TRBJ2-7
ASSPTGTAYEQY
>TRBV18|TRBJ1-2
ASSLTTYTYGYT
>TRBV30|TRBJ2-1
AWSALTDYNEQF